These 30 T cell receptor beta chains originate from one sample sequenced in a study of PD-1 blockade in mismatch repair-deficient tumors. TCRdb's copy holds only in-frame clones and misses some; the assay was immunoSEQ multiplex PCR. The profile shows 49,000 or so clones, over 75% of them singletons. Sequenced here: peripheral blood, sampled roughly 19 weeks after starting pembrolizumab. These receptors were collected from an adult with mismatch repair-deficient cancer.

The V call is TRBV21-1, the J call TRBJ1-2. TRBV21-1 is recorded as a pseudogene. This CDR3 region has 14 residues. CDR3 residues: CASSKVGDNYGYTF. As DNA, the CDR3 is TGTGCCAGCAGCAAAGTTGGGGATAACTATGGCTACACCTTC.

The V gene is TRBV19, the J gene TRBJ1-2, with D maybe TRBD1 (5 bases). Between the trimmed V and J ends, which lost 3 bases and 5 bases, there was a span of 10 bases. The germline gives CDR1 LNHDA, CDR2 SQIVND (reference sequence). CDR3 size: 13 residues. CDR3 sequence: CASSISGGYGYTF. Written as DNA, the CDR3 is TGTGCCAGTAGTATTTCGGGGGGATATGGCTACACCTTC.

The chain recombines TRBV29-1 with TRBJ1-2; 9 nucleotides align to TRBD1. This CDR3 region has 15 residues. Germline assignment: CDR1 SQVTM and CDR2 ANQGSEA. Germline trimming cut 4 bases from V and 5 bases from J; bases unmatched to any gene: 11. The CDR3 reads CSVAVGTGSRYGYTF. CDR3 DNA sequence: TGCAGCGTTGCAGTCGGGACAGGGAGTCGTTATGGCTACACCTTC.

The CDR3 nucleotides read TGTGCCAGCAGCTTGGGGGAATTTAGCGGGCCCCCCTACGAGCAGTACTTC. Translated: CASSLGEFSGPPYEQYF. The chain links TRBV7-9 to TRBJ2-7; the match to TRBD2 covers 7 bases. The CDR3 has 17 residues. Per germline, CDR1 SEHNR and CDR2 FQNEAQ (reference sequence). Germline trimming cut 3 bases from V and 2 bases from J; bases unmatched to any gene: 13.

This rearrangement joins TRBV6-5 to TRBJ2-1; 7 bases map to TRBD2. Per germline, CDR1 MNHEY and CDR2 SVGAGI. V trimming: 0 bases; J trimming: 7 bases; junction bases outside the gene matches: 9. The CDR3 contains 16 residues. CDR3 residues: CASSYSRSGARNEQFF. The CDR3 DNA sequence: TGTGCCAGCAGTTACTCGAGGAGCGGGGCCAGAAATGAGCAGTTCTTC.

The chain couples TRBV6-5 to TRBJ1-4; a weak D match, TRBD1 (5 bases). The CDR3 runs to 12 residues. The germline V gene has CDR1 MNHEY and CDR2 SVGAGI. Trimming took 6 bases from V and 17 from J, leaving 19 bases between them. The CDR3 sequence: CASRSSSGTPFF. The DNA for the CDR3 is TGTGCCAGCAGGTCCTCATCCGGGACGCCCTTTTTT.

Concerning this clone itself: One junction end disagrees with the germline gene, perhaps due to a read error. The rearrangement links TRBV7-7 to TRBJ2-1, with 14 nucleotides matching TRBD2. The CDR3 runs to 17 residues. CDR1 and CDR2 (germline): SSHAT, FNYEAQ (reference sequence). The CDR3 spells CASSSGSGTSGRNEQFF. CDR3 nucleotide sequence: TGTGCTAGCAGCTCCGGATCCGGGACTAGCGGGAGAAATGAGCAGTTCTTC.

The genes are TRBV5-1 and TRBJ2-7; 7 positions match TRBD1. CDR1 SGHRS and CDR2 YFSETQ come from the germline V gene. Trimming removed 5 bases from V and 0 bases from J; junction bases left unmatched: 8. The CDR3 consists of 15 residues. As DNA, the CDR3 is TGCGCCAGCAGGTTGCAACAGGGGAGCTCCTACGAGCAGTACTTC. This codes for CASRLQQGSSYEQYF.

The V gene is TRBV29-1, the J gene TRBJ2-5; no firm D call. The CDR3 runs to 13 residues. Germline assignment: CDR1 SQVTM and CDR2 ANQGSEA. V lost 2 bases and J lost 3, with 10 bases in between. The DNA for the CDR3 is TGCAGCGTTGAACTGGGCGGCGAAGAGACCCAGTACTTC. Residues: CSVELGGEETQYF.

This chain joins TRBV10-3 and TRBJ2-2; TRBD2 is a possible D gene (5 bases). Per the germline V gene, CDR1 is ENHRY and CDR2 is SYGVKD. The CDR3 loop spans 14 amino acids. Trimming cost V 2 bases and J 4 bases, with 8 bases left between them. This chain's CDR3 is CAISEGLITGELFF. The CDR3, as DNA: TGTGCCATCAGTGAGGGACTGATCACCGGGGAGCTGTTTTTT.

V usage is TRBV5-1 and J usage is TRBJ2-5; no firm D call. The V gene's germline CDR1 is SGHRS and CDR2 YFSETQ. The CDR3 totals 15 residues. Trimming pared 0 bases from V and 0 bases from J, leaving 9 bases between. DNA of the CDR3: TGCGCCAGCAGCTTGGGGGCAGCCAACCAAGAGACCCAGTACTTC. Translating it yields CASSLGAANQETQYF.

This clone was seen once. The rearrangement uses TRBV5-4 and TRBJ2-2; D unresolved. From germline, CDR1 is SGHNT and CDR2 YYREEE (reference sequence). The CDR3 consists of 14 residues. Trimming left V 0 bases short and J 7 bases short, with 10 bases between. The CDR3: CASSLVQRSGELFF. CDR3 in DNA: TGTGCCAGCAGCTTGGTCCAGCGTAGCGGGGAGCTGTTTTTT. Drawing the rest from reference TRBV5-4 and TRBJ2-2, the complete variable domain is ETGVTQSPTHLIKTRGQQVTLRCSSQSGHNTVSWYQQALGQGPQFIFQYYREEENGRGNFPPRFSGLQFPNYSSELNVNALELDDSALYLCASSLVQRSGELFFGEGSRLTVL.

This chain joins TRBV29-1 and TRBJ1-1; D is possibly TRBD1 (6 bases). The germline V gene encodes CDR1 SQVTM and CDR2 ANQGSEA. There are 13 residues in the CDR3. The CDR3 loop reads CSARINRDTEAFF. The DNA for the CDR3 is TGCAGTGCCCGAATTAACAGGGACACTGAAGCTTTCTTT.

This clone showed up just a few times. The rearrangement links TRBV14 to TRBJ1-1; 10 positions agree with TRBD1. J lost 5 bases, V lost 4 bases, and 4 bases had no gene match. The CDR3 covers 14 residues. The V gene's germline CDR1 is SGHDN and CDR2 FVKESK. The CDR3 reads CASSPWDRGTEAFF. CDR3 coding DNA: TGTGCCAGCAGCCCATGGGACAGGGGAACTGAAGCTTTCTTT.

J is TRBJ2-1 and V is TRBV5-1, with 9 positions matching TRBD2. With V trimmed by 2 bases and J by 9 bases, 6 bases remained unmatched. The CDR3 length is 14 residues. Germline V gene data show CDR1 as SGHRS and CDR2 as YFSETQ. The CDR3 here is CASSFSGSLGEQFF. The DNA for the CDR3 is TGCGCCAGCAGCTTTAGCGGGAGTTTGGGTGAGCAGTTCTTC.

Points on this clone: Additional DNA sequences in this sample encode the identical CDR3. The chain employs TRBV10-3 and TRBJ2-7; D perhaps matches TRBD2 (6 bases). CDR3 length: 17 residues. Germline V CDR1 and CDR2: ENHRY, SYGVKD. Trimming pared 6 bases from V and 0 bases from J, leaving 21 bases between. Written as DNA, the CDR3 is TGTGCCATCAGCCCTTCCCGACTGGCGGGGCCCTCCTACGAGCAGTACTTC. It codes for CAISPSRLAGPSYEQYF.

This chain connects TRBV30 to TRBJ1-1; D might be TRBD1 (6 bases). The CDR3 extends over 14 amino acids. Trimming took 1 base from V and 4 from J, leaving 13 bases between them. Per germline, CDR1 GTSNPN and CDR2 SVGIG (reference sequence). As DNA, the CDR3 is TGTGCCTGGAGTGCAGGGACACGATTCACTGAAGCTTTCTTT. This translates into CAWSAGTRFTEAFF.

This rearrangement joins TRBV11-3 to TRBJ1-1; possible D gene TRBD1, 6 bases. The CDR3 runs 15 residues. Germline V gene data show CDR1 as SGHNT and CDR2 as YENEEA. The V gene lost 1 base and the J gene lost 2 bases, with 11 bases spanning the gap. CDR3 DNA sequence: TGTGCCAGCAGCTTAGGGACAGCAATAAACACTGAAGCTTTCTTT. This codes for CASSLGTAINTEAFF.

The rearrangement links TRBV6-4 to TRBJ2-2; 8 bases line up with TRBD2. Germline V gives CDR1 MRHNA, CDR2 SNTAGT. The CDR3 consists of 14 residues. Trimming at V came to 5 bases and at J to 4 bases, leaving 3 bases not matched to a gene. CDR3: CASSSGTSTGELFF. CDR3 nucleotides: TGTGCCAGCAGTTCCGGGACTAGCACCGGGGAGCTGTTTTTT.

The chain uses TRBV5-6 and TRBJ1-5; D remains unclear. The CDR3 sequence is 17 residues long. V was cut by 4 bases and J by 0 bases, with 17 bases left in between. CDR1 is SGHDT and CDR2 is YYEEEE in the germline V gene. As DNA, the CDR3 is TGTGCCAGCAGCCAACTCCTCGGGAGAAATAGCAATCAGCCCCAGCATTTT. As protein: CASSQLLGRNSNQPQHF.

This clone was seen more than once but under ten times. This chain uses TRBV2 with TRBJ2-1; no definite D call. In germline, CDR1 is SNHLY, CDR2 FYNNEI. V was trimmed by 3 bases and J by 1 base, leaving 4 bases between them. CDR3 length: 13 residues. CDR3 nucleotide sequence: TGTGCCAGCAGTGACGGGTCCTACAATGAGCAGTTCTTC. Translating gives CASSDGSYNEQFF.

This clone was counted a few times. The chain links TRBV5-1 to TRBJ2-7, with a tentative D call TRBD2 (6 bases). Germline V gives CDR1 SGHRS, CDR2 YFSETQ. V lost 3 bases, J lost 4 bases, and 23 bases lay in between. The CDR3 consists of 17 residues. The CDR3 sequence: CASSWRDERAIRYEQYF. The CDR3 region has the DNA TGCGCCAGCAGCTGGCGGGATGAGAGGGCCATAAGATACGAGCAGTACTTC.

The V gene is TRBV25-1, the J gene TRBJ1-1; D is possibly TRBD1 (5 bases). Trimming cost V 1 base and J 0 bases, with 9 bases left between them. This CDR3 contains 15 residues. The germline V gene encodes CDR1 MGHDK and CDR2 SYGVNS. The CDR3 loop reads CASSESGDLNTEAFF. As DNA, the CDR3 is TGTGCCAGCAGTGAATCTGGGGACTTGAACACTGAAGCTTTCTTT.

V is TRBV11-2 and J is TRBJ2-5, with D tentatively TRBD1 (5 bases). The CDR3 length is 14 residues. The V gene lost 0 bases and the J gene lost 5 bases, with 10 bases spanning the gap. CDR1 is SGHAT and CDR2 is FQNNGV in the germline V gene. Here the CDR3 DNA reads TGTGCCAGCAGCTTAGATAGTAGGGGTGAGACCCAGTACTTC. Translating it yields CASSLDSRGETQYF.

V gene TRBV15 combines with J gene TRBJ1-1; 7 bases align to TRBD1. The junction had 4 bases not matched to a gene; V was cut back by 4 bases and J by 5 bases. CDR1 and CDR2 from the germline V gene are LNHNV and YYDKDF (reference sequence). The CDR3 runs 13 residues. CDR3 region: CATSIRQGTEAFF. DNA for the CDR3: TGTGCCACCAGCATTCGACAGGGAACTGAAGCTTTCTTT. Variable domain in full (rest from reference TRBV15 and TRBJ1-1): DAMVIQNPRYQVTQFGKPVTLSCSQTLNHNVMYWYQQKSSQAPKLLFHYYDKDFNNEADTPDNFQSRRPNTSFCFLDIRSPGLGDTAMYLCATSIRQGTEAFFGQGTRLTVV.

This clone was counted a single time. J is TRBJ2-1 and V is TRBV7-9; 9 nucleotides match TRBD1. The junction had 9 bases not matched to a gene; V was cut back by 5 bases and J by 13 bases. The CDR3 extends over 13 amino acids. CDR1 is SEHNR, CDR2 FQNEAQ, per germline (reference sequence). Here the CDR3 reads CASSPGQGRLQFF. The CDR3 region has the DNA TGTGCCAGCAGCCCCGGACAGGGGCGATTACAGTTCTTC.

A few counts support this clone. The chain couples TRBV2 to TRBJ1-5; weak D call: TRBD1 (5 bases). The CDR3 is 13 residues long. Germline CDR1 SNHLY, CDR2 FYNNEI. V dropped 0 bases and J dropped 9 bases, with 9 bases sitting between them. The CDR3 sequence: CASSEAGVAPQHF. CDR3 bases: TGTGCCAGCAGTGAAGCGGGGGTAGCGCCCCAGCATTTT.

The chain couples TRBV14 to TRBJ2-1, with 14 bases lining up with TRBD2. This CDR3 has 17 amino acids. CDR1 is SGHDN and CDR2 is FVKESK in the germline V gene. The V gene end was trimmed by 4 bases and the J gene end by 5 bases; junction bases not matched to a gene: 7. The CDR3 protein is CASSRLAGGPSDNEQFF. The CDR3 coding sequence is TGTGCCAGCAGCCGACTAGCGGGAGGGCCCTCGGACAATGAGCAGTTCTTC.

This sequence joins TRBV18 and TRBJ1-1; D is undetermined. V was cut by 2 bases and J by 1 base, with 8 bases left in between. The germline V gene has CDR1 KGHSH and CDR2 LQKENI. The CDR3 runs 14 residues. This chain's CDR3 is CASSPLPANTEAFF. The CDR3 DNA is TGTGCCAGCTCACCATTACCGGCGAACACTGAAGCTTTCTTT.

The chain recombines TRBV5-6 with TRBJ1-1; D might be TRBD1 (6 bases). Trimming took off 5 bases at V and 0 bases at J, with 14 bases between the two ends. CDR3 length: 15 residues. Germline assignment: CDR1 SGHDT and CDR2 YYEEEE. This CDR3 reads CASSSVGQMNTEAFF. CDR3 nucleotide sequence: TGTGCCAGCAGTTCGGTGGGACAAATGAACACTGAAGCTTTCTTT.